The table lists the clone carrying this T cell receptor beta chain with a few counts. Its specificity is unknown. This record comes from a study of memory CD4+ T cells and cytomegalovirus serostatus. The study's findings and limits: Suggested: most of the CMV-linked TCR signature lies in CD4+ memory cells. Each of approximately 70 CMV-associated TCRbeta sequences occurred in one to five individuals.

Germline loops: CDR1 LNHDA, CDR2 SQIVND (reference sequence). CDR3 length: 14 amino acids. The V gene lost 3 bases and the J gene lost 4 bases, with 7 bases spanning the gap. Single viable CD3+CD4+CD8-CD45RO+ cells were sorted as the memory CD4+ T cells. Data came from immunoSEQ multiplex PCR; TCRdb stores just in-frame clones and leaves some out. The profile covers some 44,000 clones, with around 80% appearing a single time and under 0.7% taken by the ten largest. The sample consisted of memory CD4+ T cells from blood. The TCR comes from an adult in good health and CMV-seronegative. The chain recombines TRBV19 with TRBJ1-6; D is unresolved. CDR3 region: CASSMFGYNSPLHF. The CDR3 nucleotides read TGTGCCAGTAGTATGTTCGGATATAATTCACCCCTCCACTTT.